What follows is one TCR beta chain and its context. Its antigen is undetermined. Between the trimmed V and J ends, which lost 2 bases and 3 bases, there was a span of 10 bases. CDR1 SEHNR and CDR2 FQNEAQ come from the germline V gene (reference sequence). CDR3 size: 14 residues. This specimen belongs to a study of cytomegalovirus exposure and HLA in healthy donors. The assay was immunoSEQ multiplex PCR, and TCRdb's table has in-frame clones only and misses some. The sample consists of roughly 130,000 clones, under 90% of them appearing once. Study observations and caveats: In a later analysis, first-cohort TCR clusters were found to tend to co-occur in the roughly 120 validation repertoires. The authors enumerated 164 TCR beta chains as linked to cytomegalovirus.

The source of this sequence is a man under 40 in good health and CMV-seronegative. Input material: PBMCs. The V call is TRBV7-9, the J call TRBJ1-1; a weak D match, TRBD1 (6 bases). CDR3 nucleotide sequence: TGTGCCAGCAGCTTAAGTACAGGGCACACTGAAGCTTTCTTT. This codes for CASSLSTGHTEAFF.